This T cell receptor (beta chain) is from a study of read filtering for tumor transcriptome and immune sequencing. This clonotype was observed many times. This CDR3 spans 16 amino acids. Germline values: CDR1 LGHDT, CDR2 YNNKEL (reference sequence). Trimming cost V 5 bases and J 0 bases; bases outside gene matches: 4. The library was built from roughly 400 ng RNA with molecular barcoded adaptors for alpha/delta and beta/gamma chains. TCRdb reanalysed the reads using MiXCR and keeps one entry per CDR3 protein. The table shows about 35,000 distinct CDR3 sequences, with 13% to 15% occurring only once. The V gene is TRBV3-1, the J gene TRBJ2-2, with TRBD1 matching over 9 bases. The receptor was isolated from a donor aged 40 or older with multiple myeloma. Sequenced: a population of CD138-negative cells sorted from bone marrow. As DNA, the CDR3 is TGTGCCAGCAGCACACGACAGGGGGCGAACACCGGGGAGCTGTTTTTT. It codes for CASSTRQGANTGELFF.